This TCR beta chain was found in a study of T cells after yellow fever vaccination. Study outcomes and limitations: The study noted that FACS-sorted repertoires could contain abundant clonotypes contaminating from the bulk population. The secondary T-cell response peaked on day 5, not day 15, but was weaker.

Concerning this clonotype itself: Its antigen is not known.

Using its own MiXCR run on the 5' RACE reads, TCRdb lists one record per CDR3 protein. The table shows approximately 300,000 distinct CDR3 sequences, with roughly 7% occurring only once. The CDR3 length is 14 residues. Trimming left V 5 bases short and J 3 bases short, with 12 bases between. Germline V CDR1 and CDR2: SGHRS, YFSETQ. The clonotype comes from a man aged 18 to 30 who received the YFV17D yellow fever vaccine. Sample: PBMCs, taken around 45 days after the first yellow fever vaccination. The chain carries TRBV5-1 and TRBJ1-3; D is ambiguous. CDR3 DNA: TGCGCCAGCAGGGAGGTCTCCGATGGAAACACCATATATTTT. It encodes CASREVSDGNTIYF.